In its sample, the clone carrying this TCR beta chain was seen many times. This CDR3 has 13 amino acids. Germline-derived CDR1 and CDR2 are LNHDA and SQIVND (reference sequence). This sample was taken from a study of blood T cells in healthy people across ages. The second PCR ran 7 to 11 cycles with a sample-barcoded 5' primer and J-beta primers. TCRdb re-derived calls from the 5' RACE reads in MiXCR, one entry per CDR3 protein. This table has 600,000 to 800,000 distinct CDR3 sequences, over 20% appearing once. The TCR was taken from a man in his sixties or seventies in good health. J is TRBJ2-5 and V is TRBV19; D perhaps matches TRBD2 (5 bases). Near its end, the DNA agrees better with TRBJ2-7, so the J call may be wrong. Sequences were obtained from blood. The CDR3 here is CASSIRSSSEQYF. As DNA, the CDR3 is TGTGCCAGTAGTATACGTTCTAGCTCCGAGCAGTACTTC.